Each of the 27 T cell receptor beta chains below was sequenced from the same sample in a study of shared clonotypes between healthy human individuals. Sequencing was performed with immunoSEQ multiplex PCR; in TCRdb, only in-frame clones are kept and a portion is missing. This sample has some 1,900,000 clones, with approximately 94% found just once. Cells designated naive CD8 were CD45RO-negative and were positively selected for CCR7, with terminally differentiated effector memory CD45RA+ cells excluded. What was sequenced was naive CD8+ T cells sorted from blood. These TCRs come from a man aged 18 to 29 in good health.

The chain combines TRBV5-6 with TRBJ1-6, with D possibly being TRBD1 (5 bases). Germline V lookup: CDR1 SGHDT, CDR2 YYEEEE. Trimming took 4 bases from V and 8 from J, leaving 16 bases between them. This CDR3 has 15 amino acids. The CDR3 DNA reads as TGTGCCAGCAGCACCGACCCGGCGGGGGATTCACCCCTCCACTTT. It codes for CASSTDPAGDSPLHF.

CDR3: CASSLTSSYNEQFF. The CDR3 DNA reads as TGTGCCAGCAGTTTAACGAGCTCCTACAATGAGCAGTTCTTC. This chain links TRBV6-5 with TRBJ2-1; D is undetermined. Germline V gene lookup returns CDR1 MNHEY and CDR2 SVGAGI. There are 14 residues in the CDR3. Trimming shortened V by 4 bases and J by 0 bases, and 7 bases separated the two germline ends.

In regard to this clone: This specimen includes other DNA sequences encoding the same CDR3. The chain couples TRBV15 to TRBJ2-7; TRBD1 is a possible D gene (5 bases). The CDR3 spans 13 residues. Germline assignment: CDR1 LNHNV and CDR2 YYDKDF (reference sequence). V lost 3 bases and J 3 bases, leaving 9 bases between the germline ends. CDR3 in DNA: TGTGCCACCAGCAGCGGGCAGGGCTACGAGCAGTACTTC. Amino acids: CATSSGQGYEQYF.

This sequence joins TRBV6-5 and TRBJ1-2; a possible D gene is TRBD1 (5 bases). This CDR3 spans 13 amino acids. Germline V gene data show CDR1 as MNHEY and CDR2 as SVGAGI. V gave up 7 bases and J gave up 5 bases, with 14 bases separating them. The CDR3, as DNA: TGTGCCAGCACCCAAGGGGTCGGGTATGGCTACACCTTC. Protein sequence: CASTQGVGYGYTF.

In DNA form, the CDR3 reads TGTGCCAGCACACGCACCGGGGAGCTGTTTTTT. This encodes CASTRTGELFF. This chain links TRBV2 with TRBJ2-2; no definite D call. The germline gives CDR1 SNHLY, CDR2 FYNNEI. The V gene lost 7 bases and the J gene lost 4 bases, with 4 bases spanning the gap. This CDR3 spans 11 amino acids.

This chain links TRBV5-1 with TRBJ2-2; a weak D match, TRBD1 (6 bases). The CDR3 covers 16 residues. CDR1 is SGHRS and CDR2 is YFSETQ in the germline V gene. Trimming left V 2 bases short and J 7 bases short, with 18 bases between. The CDR3 sequence is CASSLGQNNLIGELFF. CDR3 in DNA: TGCGCCAGCAGCTTAGGACAGAACAATTTGATCGGGGAGCTGTTTTTT.

The chain recombines TRBV9 with TRBJ2-6; the D gene is possibly TRBD1 (6 bases). This CDR3 spans 17 amino acids. Trimming shortened V by 2 bases and J by 4 bases, and 16 bases separated the two germline ends. Germline V lookup: CDR1 SGDLS, CDR2 YYNGEE. CDR3 sequence reads: CASSVDSGYLGANVLTF. The CDR3 coding sequence is TGTGCCAGCAGCGTGGACAGTGGATATCTAGGGGCCAACGTCCTGACTTTC.

The chain has TRBV18 and TRBJ1-3; D perhaps matches TRBD1 (5 bases). The ends were cut back, 6 bases at V and 8 bases at J, with 5 bases in the middle. Looked up from germline, CDR1 is KGHSH and CDR2 is LQKENI. The CDR3 sequence is 10 residues long. The CDR3 reads CASSGDTIYF. For the CDR3, the DNA is TGTGCCAGCTCGGGGGACACCATATATTTT.

This clone was detected only once. The sample has other DNA sequences that encode this CDR3 too. This chain joins TRBV4-1 and TRBJ1-2; tentative D call: TRBD1 (6 bases). The V end lost 1 base, the J end lost 5 bases, and 11 bases lay between the germline ends. Germline V lookup: CDR1 MGHRA, CDR2 YSYEKL. The length of the CDR3 is 14 residues. As DNA, the CDR3 is TGCGCCAGCAGCCAAGTTCCGGGGACATATGGCTACACCTTC. Its protein is CASSQVPGTYGYTF.

The V gene is TRBV5-1, the J gene TRBJ2-7, with TRBD2 matching 10 bases. V gave up 2 bases and J gave up 2 bases; unmatched junction bases: 7. The germline CDR1 and CDR2 sequences are SGHRS and YFSETQ. This CDR3 is built from 16 residues. The CDR3, as DNA: TGCGCCAGCAGCTTTCAAGTAGCGGGGGGTCCCTACGAGCAGTACTTC. This codes for CASSFQVAGGPYEQYF.

The chain uses TRBV4-3 and TRBJ2-7; D possibly corresponds to TRBD2 (5 bases). Trimming removed 0 bases at V and 2 bases at J, with 20 bases between. The CDR3 has 18 amino acids. Germline assignment: CDR1 LGHNA and CDR2 YSLEER. CDR3 DNA: TGCGCCAGCAGCCAAGACGAGCCGACCGGAGAGGGTCCCTACGAGCAGTACTTC. Protein sequence: CASSQDEPTGEGPYEQYF.

This clone was found once. The J gene is TRBJ2-3, the V gene TRBV10-2, with D unresolved. Trimming pared 4 bases from V and 0 bases from J, leaving 5 bases between. This CDR3 region has 13 residues. The germline CDR1 and CDR2 sequences are WSHSY and SAAADI. The CDR3 sequence is CASSGTSTDTQYF. In DNA form, the CDR3 reads TGCGCCAGCAGTGGAACTAGCACAGATACGCAGTATTTT.

The rearrangement uses TRBV27 and TRBJ1-1, with TRBD1 as a possible D gene (5 bases). CDR3 length equals 15 residues. The V end was cut by 2 bases, the J end by 5 bases, with 15 bases between. CDR1 and CDR2 from the germline V gene are MNHEY and SMNVEV (reference sequence). The CDR3 DNA sequence: TGTGCCAGCAGTTTAGGGGGGACGGGGATGACTGAAGCTTTCTTT. This codes for CASSLGGTGMTEAFF.

This clone was detected once. The rearrangement uses TRBV7-9 and TRBJ2-7; D ambiguous. V was clipped by 0 bases and J by 5 bases, with 11 bases between them. The CDR3 runs to 14 residues. Germline loops: CDR1 SEHNR, CDR2 FQNEAQ (reference sequence). Here the CDR3 reads CASSLAGDLNEQYF. CDR3 DNA sequence: TGTGCCAGCAGCTTAGCTGGAGATCTAAACGAGCAGTACTTC.

This chain connects TRBV9 to TRBJ2-7; D is perhaps TRBD2 (5 bases). This CDR3 has 15 residues. V shed 0 bases and J shed 2 bases, with 12 bases lying between them. Germline-derived CDR1 and CDR2 are SGDLS and YYNGEE. The chain's CDR3 is CASSVAGLDPYEQYF. Written as DNA, the CDR3 is TGTGCCAGCAGCGTAGCGGGGTTGGATCCCTACGAGCAGTACTTC.

The rearrangement uses TRBV4-1 and TRBJ2-1; tentative D call: TRBD2 (6 bases). The germline gives CDR1 MGHRA, CDR2 YSYEKL. Between the trimmed V and J ends, which lost 4 bases and 7 bases, there was a span of 17 bases. The length of the CDR3 is 15 residues. CDR3 amino acids: CASSPLTGLMNEQFF. The DNA for the CDR3 is TGCGCCAGCAGCCCACTGACGGGACTGATGAATGAGCAGTTCTTC.

This clone appeared once. The chain joins TRBV11-2 to TRBJ2-7; D not certain. Trimming took off 6 bases at V and 6 bases at J, with 12 bases between the two ends. Looked up from germline, CDR1 is SGHAT and CDR2 is FQNNGV. This CDR3 contains 12 residues. CDR3 nucleotide sequence: TGTGCCAGCAGTCTTAGTACACGCGAGCAGTACTTC. Translation: CASSLSTREQYF.

The CDR3 region has the DNA TGTGCCAGCAGTCAACTAGCTGTGAGCTCCTACGAGCAGTACTTC. This gives the protein CASSQLAVSSYEQYF. The chain is built from TRBV27 and TRBJ2-7; possible D gene TRBD2, 6 bases. Germline CDR1 MNHEY, CDR2 SMNVEV (reference sequence). V lost 5 bases and J lost 0, with 14 bases in between. The CDR3 has 15 residues.

V usage is TRBV5-6 and J usage is TRBJ2-3; 13 bases fit TRBD2. The CDR3 is 16 residues long. The J segment lost 7 bases and the V segment lost 4 bases, leaving 9 bases of the junction unmatched. Germline CDR1 reads SGHDT; CDR2 reads YYEEEE. The chain's CDR3 is CASSLWTSGSSYTQYF. The CDR3 region has the DNA TGTGCCAGCAGCCTATGGACTAGCGGGAGTTCATATACGCAGTATTTT.

The chain joins TRBV7-9 to TRBJ1-1; TRBD1 aligns across 8 bases. J was trimmed by 3 bases and V by 3 bases; bases with no gene match: 9. CDR3 length equals 16 residues. The germline V gene has CDR1 SEHNR and CDR2 FQNEAQ (reference sequence). The DNA for the CDR3 is TGTGCCAGCAGCTTTTCAGGGGGCGCCTACGACACTGAAGCTTTCTTT. Translating gives CASSFSGGAYDTEAFF.

CDR3 in DNA: TGTGCCAGCAGCTCAATTACAGGGGGTCGCGAGCAGTACTTC. Translation: CASSSITGGREQYF. This chain joins TRBV7-9 and TRBJ2-7, with 8 bases aligning to TRBD1. The CDR3 loop spans 14 amino acids. In germline, CDR1 is SEHNR, CDR2 FQNEAQ (reference sequence). After removal of 4 bases from V and 6 bases from J, the junction contained 8 bases not matched to a gene.

The gene calls are TRBV7-9 and TRBJ2-7; TRBD2 matches at 7 bases. The CDR3 totals 13 residues. Germline lookup yields CDR1 SEHNR and CDR2 FQNEAQ (reference sequence). The junction had 9 bases not matched to a gene; V was cut back by 4 bases and J by 9 bases. The CDR3 protein is CASSYPLADAQYF. Here the CDR3 DNA reads TGTGCCAGCAGCTATCCCCTAGCGGACGCGCAGTACTTC.

As DNA, the CDR3 is TGTGCCATCAGTGAGTCCCAGGGGCCACCAGAGACCCAGTACTTC. Translation: CAISESQGPPETQYF. This chain links TRBV10-3 with TRBJ2-5, with D possibly being TRBD1 (6 bases). With 0 bases removed from V and 4 bases from J, the gap between germline ends came to 12 bases. Germline V gene sequence: CDR1 ENHRY, CDR2 SYGVKD. The CDR3 sequence is 15 residues long.

The chain carries TRBV6-5 and TRBJ2-5; the match to TRBD1 covers 8 bases. Unmatched junction bases numbered 3, after V lost 7 bases and J lost 2 bases. CDR1 MNHEY and CDR2 SVGAGI come from the germline V gene. There are 13 residues in the CDR3. CDR3 DNA sequence: TGTGCCAGCACGACAGGGGAACAAGAGACCCAGTACTTC. Translating it yields CASTTGEQETQYF.

This clone was found once. The chain carries TRBV27 and TRBJ1-2; D may be TRBD1 (6 bases). This CDR3 is built from 15 residues. Per germline, CDR1 MNHEY and CDR2 SMNVEV (reference sequence). Trimming left V 4 bases short and J 2 bases short, with 14 bases between. CDR3: CASSSHRDLNYGYTF. CDR3 nucleotide sequence: TGTGCCAGCAGTTCTCACAGGGATCTGAACTATGGCTACACCTTC.

The chain carries TRBV9 and TRBJ1-6; D might be TRBD1 (6 bases). V was shortened by 10 bases and J by 5 bases, with 16 bases between the two germline ends. Per germline, CDR1 SGDLS and CDR2 YYNGEE. The CDR3 is 14 residues long. The DNA of the CDR3 is TGTGCCGCCCCGGAGGACAGTGATAATTCACCCCTCCACTTT. Protein: CAAPEDSDNSPLHF.

This chain links TRBV2 with TRBJ2-1, with a tentative D call TRBD1 (5 bases). Germline CDR1 and CDR2: SNHLY and FYNNEI. The CDR3 is 15 amino acids. V was trimmed by 2 bases and J by 3 bases, leaving 11 bases between them. The CDR3 coding sequence is TGTGCCAGCAGTGAACGCCAGGGATTCTACAATGAGCAGTTCTTC. Protein product: CASSERQGFYNEQFF.